The rows below give T cell receptor beta chains drawn from one sample of a study of regulatory T cells in long-lasting Graves disease. TCRdb analysed the multiplex PCR reads with MiXCR anew, one entry per CDR3 protein. The sample holds around 480,000 distinct CDR3 sequences, around 15% seen once. Separately, the same data were catalogued under a study of T cells in Graves' hyperthyroidism and ophthalmopathy.

The sequenced sample was peripheral blood mononuclear cells (PBMCs), obtained at new diagnosis, from a patient treated with antithyroid drugs. The receptors were sampled from a man in his forties with Graves disease. Both conserved end residues are part of each CDR3. The D gene is left open where the match is weak. Clone size, where shown, is once, few, many, or a class for clones that have expanded.

J gene	D gene	V gene	clone size	CDR3 protein	CDR3 DNA
TRBJ1-1	TRBD1	TRBV3-1	many	CASTQGDTEAFF	TGTGCCAGCACCCAGGGGGACACTGAAGCTTTCTTT
TRBJ2-3	TRBD2	TRBV20-1	few	CSATGRLASTDTQYF	TGCAGTGCTACCGGAAGACTAGCTAGCACAGATACGCAGTATTTT
TRBJ2-1	.	TRBV2	many	CASIGQTSYNEQFF	TGTGCCAGCATTGGGCAGACGTCCTACAATGAGCAGTTCTTC
TRBJ2-1	TRBD2	TRBV6-1	.	CASKLAGELGEQFF	TGTGCCAGCAAACTAGCGGGAGAATTAGGTGAGCAGTTCTTC
TRBJ2-2	.	TRBV24-1	few	CATSAGVYTGELFF	TGTGCCACCAGTGCGGGAGTGTACACCGGGGAGCTGTTTTTT
TRBJ1-2	TRBD1	TRBV13	few	CASSPGTGAVGYTF	TGTGCCAGCAGCCCAGGGACAGGGGCGGTTGGCTACACCTTC
TRBJ2-1	.	TRBV3-1	many	CASSPRASRNEQFF	TGTGCCAGCAGCCCCCGGGCCTCTAGGAATGAGCAGTTCTTC
TRBJ2-7	TRBD2	TRBV10-3	.	CAISEREGSKDEQYF	TGTGCCATCAGTGAGCGGGAGGGCAGTAAGGACGAGCAGTACTTC
TRBJ2-7	.	TRBV5-1	few	CASSLNRDGYEQYF	TGCGCCAGCAGCTTGAACAGGGACGGTTACGAGCAGTACTTC
TRBJ1-6	.	TRBV20-1	.	CSARGGPNDSPLHF	TGCAGTGCTAGAGGAGGGCCTAATGATTCACCCCTCCACTTT
TRBJ2-1	TRBD1	TRBV2	many	CASRRTGVGNNEQFF	TGTGCCAGCAGGAGAACAGGGGTGGGCAACAATGAGCAGTTCTTC
TRBJ2-7	.	TRBV5-4	many	CASSWGAGLEQYF	TGTGCCAGCAGCTGGGGGGCGGGGTTGGAACAGTACTTC
TRBJ1-5	.	TRBV2	many	CASSGNVNSNQPQHF	TGTGCCAGCAGTGGGAATGTCAATAGCAATCAGCCCCAGCATTTT
TRBJ2-5	.	TRBV29-1	.	CSVGGLFVGSQYF	TGCAGCGTTGGGGGGCTATTTGTTGGGTCCCAGTACTTC
TRBJ2-7	.	TRBV18	many	CASSPYSNYEQYF	TGTGCCAGCTCACCCTACAGCAACTACGAGCAGTACTTC
TRBJ2-7	.	TRBV12-3/TRBV12-4	many	CASSLHVTYEQYF	TGTGCCAGCAGTCTCCACGTCACCTACGAGCAGTACTTC
TRBJ1-4	.	TRBV7-2	.	CASSLYGVNEKLFF	TGTGCCAGCAGCTTGTACGGAGTGAATGAAAAACTGTTTTTT
TRBJ1-1	TRBD1	TRBV7-2	medium-sized	CASSSVWWIDRAEAFF	TGTGCCAGCAGCTCAGTTTGGTGGATAGACAGGGCTGAAGCTTTCTTT
TRBJ1-2	TRBD1	TRBV27	few	CASSTRDRGYGYTF	TGTGCCAGCAGTACGAGGGACAGGGGATATGGCTACACCTTC
TRBJ2-7	.	TRBV5-1	many	CASSFGAHEQYF	TGCGCCAGCAGCTTTGGGGCCCACGAGCAGTACTTC
TRBJ1-3	TRBD1	TRBV28	many	CASSPTGLGNTIYF	TGTGCCAGCAGTCCGACAGGGTTAGGAAACACCATATATTTT
TRBJ1-4	.	TRBV2	.	CASSFRGSNEKLFF	TGTGCCAGCAGCTTCAGGGGAAGTAATGAAAAACTGTTTTTT
TRBJ2-7	TRBD1	TRBV20-1	many	CSARTGTAYEQYF	TGCAGTGCTAGAACCGGGACAGCCTACGAGCAGTACTTC
TRBJ2-7	.	TRBV7-2	many	CASSRRLGVWNEQYF	TGTGCCAGCAGCCGCAGATTAGGGGTATGGAACGAGCAGTACTTC
TRBJ2-1	.	TRBV3-1	many	CASSQDPEYNEQFF	TGTGCCAGCAGCCAAGATCCAGAGTACAATGAGCAGTTCTTC
TRBJ1-2	.	TRBV2	many	CASSSDRAYGYTF	TGTGCCAGCAGTTCGGACCGGGCCTATGGCTACACCTTC
TRBJ2-2	TRBD2	TRBV28	.	CASSLASGSSTGELFF	TGTGCCAGCAGTTTGGCTAGCGGGAGTAGTACCGGGGAGCTGTTTTTT
TRBJ2-5	TRBD1	TRBV29-1	few	CSVEGGRQGETQYF	TGCAGCGTTGAAGGGGGTCGACAGGGGGAGACCCAGTACTTC
TRBJ2-1	TRBD2	TRBV7-9	many	CASLGTSGGNYNEQFF	TGTGCCAGCTTAGGGACTAGCGGGGGAAATTACAATGAGCAGTTCTTC
TRBJ1-5	.	TRBV20-1	.	CSALPDSSNQPQHF	TGCAGTGCTCTACCGGACAGTAGCAATCAGCCCCAGCATTTT